The sequence of this T cell receptor beta chain was determined in a study of T cells expressing NK-cell markers. The CDR3 extends over 16 amino acids. Germline-derived CDR1 and CDR2 are DFQATT and SNEGSKA (reference sequence). In generating TCR beta cDNA, 5'RACE template switching with UMIs was used. From its re-call of the 5' RACE reads, TCRdb lists each CDR3 protein once, without DNA. The listing contains some 390,000 distinct CDR3 sequences. Sequenced: blood T cells: a sorted CD56 or NKG2C T cell subset, CD4+ or CD8+ T cells, or bulk PBMC T cells (not recorded which). The TCR was taken from a woman in her fifties or sixties in good health. This chain connects TRBV20-1 to TRBJ2-5; the D gene TCRdb calls, TRBD1, cannot be checked with no DNA. The CDR3 reads CSARDRMGTRQETQYF.